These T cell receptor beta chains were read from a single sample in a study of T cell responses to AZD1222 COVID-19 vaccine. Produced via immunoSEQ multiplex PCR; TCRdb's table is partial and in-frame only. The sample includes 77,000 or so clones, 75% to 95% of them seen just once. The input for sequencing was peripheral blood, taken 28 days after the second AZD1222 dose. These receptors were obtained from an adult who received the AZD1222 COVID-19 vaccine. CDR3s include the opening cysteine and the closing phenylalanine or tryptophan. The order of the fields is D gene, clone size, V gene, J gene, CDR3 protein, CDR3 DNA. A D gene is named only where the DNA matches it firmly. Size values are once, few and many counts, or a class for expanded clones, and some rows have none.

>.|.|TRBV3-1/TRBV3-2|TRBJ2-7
CASSQERAASYEQYF
TGTGCCAGCAGCCAAGAAAGGGCAGCATCCTACGAGCAGTACTTC
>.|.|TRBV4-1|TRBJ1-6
CASSQPGGRSPLHF
TGCGCCAGCAGCCAACCCGGGGGAAGGTCACCCCTCCACTTT
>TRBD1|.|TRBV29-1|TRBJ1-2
CSVSTGAGGYTF
TGCAGCGTCTCAACAGGGGCGGGAGGCTACACCTTC
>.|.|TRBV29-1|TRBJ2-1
CSVDVGDLYNEQFF
TGCAGCGTTGACGTTGGGGACCTTTACAATGAGCAGTTCTTC
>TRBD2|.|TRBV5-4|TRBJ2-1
CASSSRYSGSSYNEQFF
TGTGCCAGCAGCTCCCGTTATAGCGGGAGCTCCTACAATGAGCAGTTCTTC
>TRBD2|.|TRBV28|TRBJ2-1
CASSLSTSGSYNEQFF
TGTGCCAGCAGTTTATCGACTAGCGGCTCCTACAATGAGCAGTTCTTC
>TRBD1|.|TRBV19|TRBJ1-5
CASRHRGLGQPQHF
TGTGCCAGTAGACACAGGGGGCTCGGTCAGCCCCAGCATTTT
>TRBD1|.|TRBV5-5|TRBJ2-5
CASSLADRVEETQYF
TGTGCCAGCAGCTTGGCAGACAGGGTCGAAGAGACCCAGTACTTC
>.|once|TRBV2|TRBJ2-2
CASSEVSPLTGELFF
TGTGCCAGCAGTGAAGTCAGCCCGTTAACCGGGGAGCTGTTTTTT
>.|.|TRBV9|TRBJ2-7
CASSSHSYSEQYF
TGTGCCAGCAGCTCCCACAGCTATTCCGAGCAGTACTTC
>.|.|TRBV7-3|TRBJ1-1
CASSFEQNTEAFF
TGTGCCAGCAGCTTCGAGCAAAACACTGAAGCTTTCTTT
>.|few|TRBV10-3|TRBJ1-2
CAISEVVGIYGYTF
TGTGCCATCAGTGAAGTCGTGGGTATCTATGGCTACACCTTC
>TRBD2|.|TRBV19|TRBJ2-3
CASSISRAGGRHTDTQYF
TGTGCCAGTAGTATATCTCGGGCGGGAGGGCGACACACAGATACGCAGTATTTT
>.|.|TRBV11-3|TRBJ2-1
CASSLEFGGLGEQFF
TGTGCCAGCAGCTTAGAATTTGGGGGGCTTGGTGAGCAGTTCTTC
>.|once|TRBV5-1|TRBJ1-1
CASSLEVSNTEAFF
TGCGCCAGCAGCTTGGAGGTTAGTAACACTGAAGCTTTCTTT
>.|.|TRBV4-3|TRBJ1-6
CASSPRMLGPYNSPLHF
TGCGCCAGCAGCCCCCGTATGCTGGGACCGTATAATTCACCCCTCCACTTT
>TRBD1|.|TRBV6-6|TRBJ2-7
CASSPRGSFSYEQYF
TGTGCCAGCAGTCCCAGGGGGAGCTTCTCCTACGAGCAGTACTTC
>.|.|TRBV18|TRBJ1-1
CASSPGGGWYTEAFF
TGTGCCAGCTCCCCCGGGGGGGGCTGGTACACTGAAGCTTTCTTT
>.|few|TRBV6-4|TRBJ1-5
CASSSKAGQPQHF
TGTGCCAGCAGTTCTAAAGCGGGGCAGCCCCAGCATTTT
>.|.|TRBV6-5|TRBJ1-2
CASSYRDTNYGYTF
TGTGCCAGCAGTTACCGCGATACTAACTATGGCTACACCTTC
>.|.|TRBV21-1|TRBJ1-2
CASRPWSGHSYGYTF
TGTGCCAGCCGACCCTGGTCGGGACACTCTTATGGCTACACCTTC
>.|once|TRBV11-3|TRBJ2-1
CASSPPMARGNEQFF
TGTGCCAGCAGCCCCCCGATGGCCAGGGGCAATGAGCAGTTCTTC
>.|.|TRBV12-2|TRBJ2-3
CARRLGDWGGSTDTQYF
TGTGCAAGGCGCTTGGGGGACTGGGGGGGAAGCACAGATACGCAGTATTTT
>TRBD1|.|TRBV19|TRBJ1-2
CASSMTGNIRGYTF
TGTGCCAGTAGTATGACAGGGAATATTCGGGGCTACACCTTC
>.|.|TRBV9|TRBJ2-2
CASSATSGELFF
TGTGCCAGCAGCGCCACTAGTGGGGAGCTGTTTTTT
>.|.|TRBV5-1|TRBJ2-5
CASSLGDSLSETQYF
TGCGCCAGCAGCTTGGGGGACTCATTATCAGAGACCCAGTACTTC
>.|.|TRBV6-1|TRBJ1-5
CASSEEYRVYSNQPQHF
TGTGCCAGCAGTGAAGAGTACAGGGTCTATAGCAATCAGCCCCAGCATTTT